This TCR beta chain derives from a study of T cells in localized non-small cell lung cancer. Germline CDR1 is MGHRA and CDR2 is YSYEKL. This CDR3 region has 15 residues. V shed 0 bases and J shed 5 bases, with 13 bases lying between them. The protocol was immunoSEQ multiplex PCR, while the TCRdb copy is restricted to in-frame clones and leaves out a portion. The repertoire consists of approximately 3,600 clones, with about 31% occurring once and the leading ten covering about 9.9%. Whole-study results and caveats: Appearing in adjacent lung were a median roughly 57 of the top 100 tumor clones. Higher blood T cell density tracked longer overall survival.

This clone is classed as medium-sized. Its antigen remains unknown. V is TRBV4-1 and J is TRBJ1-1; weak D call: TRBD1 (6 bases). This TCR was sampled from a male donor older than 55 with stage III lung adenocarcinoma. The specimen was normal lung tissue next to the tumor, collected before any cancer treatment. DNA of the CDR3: TGCGCCAGCAGCCAAGACGAGACAGGTAGGACTGAAGCTTTCTTT. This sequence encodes CASSQDETGRTEAFF.